The 2 T cell receptor beta chains reported below all come from one sample, sequenced in a study of tumor and adjacent non-tumor tissue in lung cancer. The template was RNA from unsorted bulk tissue. The library came from three nested PCR rounds adapted from ARM-PCR protocols. TCRdb called the multiplex PCR reads again in MiXCR, with one record for every CDR3 protein. This repertoire shows tens of thousands of distinct CDR3 sequences, approximately 70% found once; its top ten account for about 18%. The sequenced sample was lung tumor tissue. Source of these receptors: a man aged 60-69 years with non-small cell lung cancer.

The chain carries TRBV6-1 and TRBJ2-2, with TRBD2 matching 10 bases. After removal of 5 bases from V and 10 bases from J, the junction contained 10 bases not matched to a gene. This CDR3 contains 15 residues. Germline CDR1 is MNHNS and CDR2 is SASEGT. The CDR3 nucleotides are TGTGCCAGCAGTACCTCTAGCGGGGGTGGTGTGGAGCTGTTTTTT. It codes for CASSTSSGGGVELFF.

As regards this clonotype: Here the CDR3 omits its conserved ending phenylalanine or tryptophan, so a read error is the likely source. The limits of the CDR3 on the DNA are not certain, so only TCRdb's listed CDR3 is given. V is TRBV5-4 and J is TRBJ1-2; the DNA was not used to check the table's D call, TRBD1. The germline CDR1 and CDR2 sequences are SGHNT and YYREEE (reference sequence). The CDR3 spans 12 residues, counting both ends. The CDR3 protein is CASSFPGYGYSI.